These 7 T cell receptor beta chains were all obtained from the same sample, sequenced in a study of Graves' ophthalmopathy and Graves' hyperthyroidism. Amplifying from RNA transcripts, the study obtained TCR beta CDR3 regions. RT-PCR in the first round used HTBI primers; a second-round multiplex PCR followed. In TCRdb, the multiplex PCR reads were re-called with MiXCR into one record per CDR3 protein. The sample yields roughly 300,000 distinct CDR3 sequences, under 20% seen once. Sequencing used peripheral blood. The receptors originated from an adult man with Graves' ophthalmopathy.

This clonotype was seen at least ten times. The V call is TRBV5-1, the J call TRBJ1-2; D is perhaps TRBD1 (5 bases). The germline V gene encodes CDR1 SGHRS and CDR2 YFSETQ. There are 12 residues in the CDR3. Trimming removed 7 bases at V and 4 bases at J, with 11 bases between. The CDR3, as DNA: TGCGCCAGCGGGGACCATTCCTATGGCTACACCTTC. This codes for CASGDHSYGYTF.

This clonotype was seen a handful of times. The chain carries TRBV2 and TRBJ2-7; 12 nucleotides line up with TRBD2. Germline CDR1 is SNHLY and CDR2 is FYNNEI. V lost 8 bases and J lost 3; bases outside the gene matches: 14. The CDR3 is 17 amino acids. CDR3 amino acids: CASASTSGSFRVYEQYF. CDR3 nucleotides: TGTGCCAGCGCATCGACTAGCGGGAGTTTTCGAGTCTACGAGCAGTACTTC.

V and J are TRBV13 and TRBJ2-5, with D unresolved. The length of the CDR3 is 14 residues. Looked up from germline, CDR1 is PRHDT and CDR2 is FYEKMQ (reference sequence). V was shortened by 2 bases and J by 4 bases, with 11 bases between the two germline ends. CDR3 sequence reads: CASSLKVEGETQYF. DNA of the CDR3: TGTGCCAGCAGCTTAAAGGTGGAAGGAGAGACCCAGTACTTC.

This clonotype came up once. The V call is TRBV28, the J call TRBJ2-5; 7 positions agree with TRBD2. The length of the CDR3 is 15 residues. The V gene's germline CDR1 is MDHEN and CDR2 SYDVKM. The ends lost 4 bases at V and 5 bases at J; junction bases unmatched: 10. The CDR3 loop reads CASSYRAGRQETQYF. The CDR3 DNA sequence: TGTGCCAGCAGTTACAGAGCGGGACGGCAGGAGACCCAGTACTTC.

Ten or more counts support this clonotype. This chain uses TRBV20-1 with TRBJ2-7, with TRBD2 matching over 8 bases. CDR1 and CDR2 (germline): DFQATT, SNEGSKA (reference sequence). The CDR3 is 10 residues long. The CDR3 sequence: CRAGAGEQYF. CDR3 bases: TGCAGAGCGGGAGCCGGCGAGCAGTACTTC.

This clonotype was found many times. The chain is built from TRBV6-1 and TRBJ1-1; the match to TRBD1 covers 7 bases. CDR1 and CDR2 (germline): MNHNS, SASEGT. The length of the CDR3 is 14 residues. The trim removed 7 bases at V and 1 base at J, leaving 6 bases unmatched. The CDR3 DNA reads TGTGCCAGCACCCGCAGGGGGGCGAACACTGAAGCTTTCTTT. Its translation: CASTRRGANTEAFF.

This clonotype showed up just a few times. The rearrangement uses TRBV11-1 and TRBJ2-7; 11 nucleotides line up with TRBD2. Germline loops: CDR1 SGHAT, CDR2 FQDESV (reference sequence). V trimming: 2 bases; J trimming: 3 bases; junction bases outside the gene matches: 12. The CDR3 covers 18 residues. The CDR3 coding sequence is TGTGCCAGCAGCTTATTCCGCGGAGGGACTAGCGGCTTCTACGAGCAGTACTTC. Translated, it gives CASSLFRGGTSGFYEQYF.